These 21 T cell receptor beta chains came from one sample sequenced in a study of cytomegalovirus exposure and HLA in healthy donors (dated 2017 in TCRdb). The method was the immunoSEQ multiplex PCR assay. For the multiplex PCR, a mixture combining 60 forward primers for TCR Vbeta segments and 13 reverse primers for TCR Jbeta segments was used. As stored in TCRdb, this immuneACCESS dataset retains in-frame rearrangements with V and J assigned. A fraction of the clones does not appear; measured against another copy, unresolved V genes explain less than half of the discrepancy, and the remainder lacks a known reason. Present in this sample are about 160,000 clones, under 90% of which were seen just once. In total, the top ten clones hold around 1.9% of the sample. Sequencing was performed on PBMCs. The receptors come from a man between 18 and 29 years old in good health and CMV-seronegative.

The chain couples TRBV11-2 to TRBJ2-5, with D possibly TRBD1 on 5 matching bases. The CDR3 extends over 17 amino acids. Trimming took 1 base from V and 5 from J, leaving 20 bases between them. Germline V gene lookup returns CDR1 SGHAT and CDR2 FQNNGV. The CDR3 bases are TGTGCCAGCAGCTTAGCATTCAACCCTACCCCAGGGGAGACCCAGTACTTC. Its translation: CASSLAFNPTPGETQYF.

The chain uses TRBV25-1 and TRBJ2-7; 7 positions match TRBD2. In germline, CDR1 is MGHDK, CDR2 SYGVNS. V trimming: 2 bases; J trimming: 0 bases; junction bases outside the gene matches: 4. This CDR3 spans 15 amino acids. The CDR3 DNA reads TGTGCCAGCAGTGAAGGGACTACCAGCTCCTACGAGCAGTACTTC. As protein: CASSEGTTSSYEQYF.

The chain couples TRBV6-5 to TRBJ2-6; 7 nucleotides align to TRBD1. The trim removed 6 bases at V and 7 bases at J, leaving 3 bases unmatched. The CDR3 has 13 residues. Germline V lookup: CDR1 MNHEY, CDR2 SVGAGI. For the CDR3, the DNA is TGTGCCAGCAGGACAGGGATAGCCAACGTCCTGACTTTC. Its translation is CASRTGIANVLTF.

Only one count was recorded for this clone. DNA for the CDR3: TGTGCCAGCAGCTTCGGGTCAACAGGGTTCGGCTCCTACGAGCAGTACTTC. This gives the protein CASSFGSTGFGSYEQYF. The chain uses TRBV7-2 and TRBJ2-7; TRBD1 might be the D (6 bases). The CDR3 runs 17 residues. In germline, CDR1 is SGHTA, CDR2 FQGNSA. The V end lost 3 bases, the J end lost 0 bases, and 18 bases lay between the germline ends.

V usage is TRBV28 and J usage is TRBJ1-4; tentatively, D is TRBD1 (6 bases). The length of the CDR3 is 16 residues. The V and J ends lost 3 bases and 7 bases respectively, with 18 bases between them. Germline V gene data show CDR1 as MDHEN and CDR2 as SYDVKM. The CDR3 is CASSFRGTGLGEKLFF. The CDR3 nucleotides read TGTGCCAGCAGTTTTCGGGGCACAGGGTTGGGTGAAAAACTGTTTTTT.

The V and J genes are TRBV6-6 and TRBJ1-6, with 7 nucleotides matching TRBD1. Germline CDR1 is MNHNY and CDR2 is SVGAGI (reference sequence). The CDR3 contains 14 residues. V lost 6 bases, J lost 10 bases, and 9 bases stayed unmatched. For the CDR3, the DNA is TGTGCCAGCAGCCCGGGACAGTCCAAATCACCCCTCCACTTT. This translates into CASSPGQSKSPLHF.

The V gene is TRBV28, the J gene TRBJ2-3, with D possibly TRBD1 on 6 matching bases. The V gene lost 3 bases and the J gene lost 0 bases, with 10 bases spanning the gap. In germline, CDR1 is MDHEN, CDR2 SYDVKM. The CDR3 totals 15 residues. The CDR3 loop reads CASSLAQGSTDTQYF. The CDR3 region has the DNA TGTGCCAGCAGTTTGGCACAGGGAAGCACAGATACGCAGTATTTT.

The genes are TRBV4-1 and TRBJ1-2; 12 bases are shared with TRBD1. Germline V gene lookup returns CDR1 MGHRA and CDR2 YSYEKL. J gave up 6 bases and V 4 bases, and 12 bases lay outside the gene matches. This CDR3 spans 17 amino acids. Here the CDR3 reads CASSPSPGQGASDGYTF. The CDR3 DNA follows: TGCGCCAGCAGCCCTTCCCCGGGACAGGGGGCGAGCGATGGCTACACCTTC.

The V and J genes are TRBV4-3 and TRBJ1-2; D may be TRBD1 (5 bases). Deletions cut 2 bases from V and 0 bases from J, with 19 bases between. CDR3 size: 18 residues. In germline, CDR1 is LGHNA, CDR2 YSLEER. CDR3 residues: CASSQRFPLDSTNYGYTF. The CDR3 nucleotides are TGCGCCAGCAGCCAACGATTCCCCTTAGACAGCACTAACTATGGCTACACCTTC.

The DNA for the CDR3 is TGTGCCAGCTCACCACCGGGACTGCTGATTTACGAGCAGTACTTC. It codes for CASSPPGLLIYEQYF. The V and J genes are TRBV18 and TRBJ2-7; D might be TRBD2 (6 bases). The V gene's germline CDR1 is KGHSH and CDR2 LQKENI. This CDR3 has 15 amino acids. V was clipped by 0 bases and J by 4 bases, with 13 bases between them.

This sequence joins TRBV2 and TRBJ2-4; possibly TRBD2 for D (5 bases). This CDR3 comprises 16 residues. Trimming left V 0 bases short and J 3 bases short, with 12 bases between. Germline CDR1 reads SNHLY; CDR2 reads FYNNEI. In DNA form, the CDR3 reads TGTGCCAGCAGTGAAGCTACGACTATCAACAAAAACATTCAGTACTTC. Encoded protein: CASSEATTINKNIQYF.

This clone occurred a few times. This sequence joins TRBV28 and TRBJ1-1, with D unresolved. This CDR3 comprises 12 residues. V gave up 5 bases and J gave up 12 bases, with 16 bases separating them. Germline lookup yields CDR1 MDHEN and CDR2 SYDVKM. In DNA, the CDR3 is TGTGCCAGCAGTCTCAGTTCGAGGGAAACTTTCTTT. It is translated as CASSLSSRETFF.

The chain recombines TRBV11-2 with TRBJ2-1; D is perhaps TRBD2 (7 bases). Trimming cost V 3 bases and J 6 bases, with 21 bases left between them. Per germline, CDR1 SGHAT and CDR2 FQNNGV. The CDR3 length is 17 residues. The CDR3 sequence: CASSFRAARGGPNEQFF. The CDR3, as DNA: TGTGCCAGCAGCTTCCGGGCAGCGAGGGGGGGCCCCAATGAGCAGTTCTTC.

The V call is TRBV6-1, the J call TRBJ1-2; no clear D. Germline V CDR1 and CDR2: MNHNS, SASEGT. V was pared by 6 bases and J by 4 bases, with 12 bases between. The CDR3 has 13 residues. The CDR3 sequence is CASRPTKRYGYTF. DNA for the CDR3: TGTGCCAGCAGGCCAACTAAACGCTATGGCTACACCTTC.

The rearrangement joins TRBV27 to TRBJ2-1, with D maybe TRBD2 (6 bases). V gave up 2 bases and J gave up 2 bases, with 16 bases separating them. The CDR3 is made up of 17 amino acids. Germline V CDR1 and CDR2: MNHEY, SMNVEV (reference sequence). CDR3 bases: TGTGCCAGCAGTTTAGGGAATGGACTATCTCCCTACAATGAGCAGTTCTTC. Protein product: CASSLGNGLSPYNEQFF.

This clone has just one count. The gene calls are TRBV7-8 and TRBJ2-7, with D tentatively TRBD1 (6 bases). The V gene's germline CDR1 is SGHVS and CDR2 FQNEAQ. The CDR3 sequence is 15 residues long. With 0 bases removed from V and 5 bases from J, the gap between germline ends came to 14 bases. For the CDR3, the DNA is TGTGCCAGCAGCTTAGCGCGTCAGGGGTTCCACGAGCAGTACTTC. This translates into CASSLARQGFHEQYF.

This clone was detected once. The CDR3 protein is CASSLDSQETQYF. The DNA of the CDR3 is TGTGCCAGCAGCTTGGACAGCCAAGAGACCCAGTACTTC. V and J are TRBV5-5 and TRBJ2-5, with unresolved D. Germline CDR1 and CDR2: SGHKS and YYEKEE (reference sequence). Deletions cut 0 bases from V and 1 base from J, with 4 bases between. The CDR3 spans 13 residues.

V gene TRBV19 combines with J gene TRBJ1-1; the D gene is possibly TRBD1 (6 bases). The CDR3 loop spans 13 amino acids. Germline assignment: CDR1 LNHDA and CDR2 SQIVND (reference sequence). V was cut by 5 bases and J by 11 bases, with 18 bases left in between. CDR3 in DNA: TGTGCCAGTAGTCCGCCCCTCGCAGGGGTGGCTTTCTTT. It encodes CASSPPLAGVAFF. Drawing the rest from reference TRBV19 and TRBJ1-1, the complete variable domain is DGGITQSPKYLFRKEGQNVTLSCEQNLNHDAMYWYRQDPGQGLRLIYYSQIVNDFQKGDIAEGYSVSREKKESFPLTVTSAQKNPTAFYLCASSPPLAGVAFFGQGTRLTVV.

The rearrangement joins TRBV6-1 to TRBJ2-7; 8 positions agree with TRBD1. Germline V gives CDR1 MNHNS, CDR2 SASEGT. CDR3 size: 15 residues. V trimming: 2 bases; J trimming: 3 bases; junction bases outside the gene matches: 6. As DNA, the CDR3 is TGTGCCAGCAGTGAATACGAAGGACAGGGCTACGAGCAGTACTTC. Protein product: CASSEYEGQGYEQYF.

A word on this clone: One end of the junction does not line up with germline, which may come from a read error. The V gene is TRBV7-9, the J gene TRBJ2-7; D perhaps matches TRBD2 (7 bases). Germline CDR1 reads SEHNR; CDR2 reads FQNEAQ (reference sequence). This CDR3 spans 16 amino acids. CDR3 DNA: TGTTCCAGCAGCTTAGTCCTGGCGGGGGCCAACTACGAGCAGTACTTC. Its protein is CSSSLVLAGANYEQYF.

The rearrangement joins TRBV11-2 to TRBJ1-1, with D maybe TRBD1 (5 bases). Trimming removed 2 bases at V and 3 bases at J, with 13 bases between. The CDR3 length is 15 residues. The germline CDR1 and CDR2 sequences are SGHAT and FQNNGV. CDR3 DNA: TGTGCCAGCAGCTTAAGCCGGGGGGGGGACACTGAAGCTTTCTTT. This encodes CASSLSRGGDTEAFF.